The TCR beta chain under discussion was sequenced for a study of T cells in Graves' hyperthyroidism and ophthalmopathy. Trimming took off 0 bases at V and 6 bases at J, with 12 bases between the two ends. Germline V gene data show CDR1 as LNHDA and CDR2 as SQIVND (reference sequence). The CDR3 length is 15 residues. Uncontrolled infections, other autoimmune diseases, pregnancy or lactation led to exclusion of patients. TCR beta CDR3 region amplification was performed from RNA transcripts. HTBI primers were the set used in a first-round RT-PCR of the TCR CDR3. One entry per CDR3 protein results from TCRdb running MiXCR on the multiplex PCR reads. The repertoire holds more than 600,000 distinct CDR3 sequences, with 16% as singletons.

The chain has TRBV19 and TRBJ1-5; maybe TRBD1 (5 bases). The sequencing sample was made of blood. The origin of this receptor is a man aged 18 to 35 with Graves' hyperthyroidism. The CDR3 coding sequence is TGTGCCAGTAGTATAGATGTGGCAGGGAGTCAGCCCCAGCATTTT. Amino acids: CASSIDVAGSQPQHF.